The present T cell receptor beta chain was sequenced within a study of OX40 agonist ivuxolimab in advanced cancers. Study-level findings and limits: In CD8+ T cells, expanded clones were on average more numerous than in CD4+.

TCRdb keeps only in-frame clones here, not all; method: immunoSEQ multiplex PCR. This sample has about 68,000 clones; about 90% occur once, and the top ten carry about 0.31%. Note on this clone: Its antigen is unidentified.

The germline V gene has CDR1 SGHDN and CDR2 FVKESK. Unmatched junction bases numbered 4, after V lost 0 bases and J lost 6 bases. This CDR3 has 14 residues. The rearrangement joins TRBV14 to TRBJ1-2, with 7 bases lining up with TRBD1. The receptor's source is an adult with an advanced solid tumor such as melanoma, head and neck, liver or kidney cancer. The starting material was CD4+ or CD8+ T cells sorted from blood, obtained in a trial of the OX40 agonist ivuxolimab. Written as DNA, the CDR3 is TGTGCCAGCAGCCAAGACAGGGGGAGGAATGGCTACACCTTC. This sequence encodes CASSQDRGRNGYTF.